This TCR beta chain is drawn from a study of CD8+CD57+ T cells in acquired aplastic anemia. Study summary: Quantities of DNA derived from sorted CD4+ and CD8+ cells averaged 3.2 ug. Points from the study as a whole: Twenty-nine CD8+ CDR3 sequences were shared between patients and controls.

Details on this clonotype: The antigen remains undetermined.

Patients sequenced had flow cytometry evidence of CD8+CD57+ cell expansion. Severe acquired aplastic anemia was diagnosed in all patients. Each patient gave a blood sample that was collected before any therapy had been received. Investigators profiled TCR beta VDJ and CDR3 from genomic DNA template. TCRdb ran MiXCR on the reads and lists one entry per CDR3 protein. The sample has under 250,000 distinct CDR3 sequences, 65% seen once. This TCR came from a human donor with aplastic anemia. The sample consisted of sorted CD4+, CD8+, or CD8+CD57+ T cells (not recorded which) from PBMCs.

CDR3 in amino acids: CASSLVSYNSPLHF. DNA for the CDR3: TGTGCCAGCAGTTTAGTCTCCTATAATTCACCCCTCCACTTT. The chain has TRBV28 and TRBJ1-6; D is uncertain. The CDR3 contains 14 residues. Germline V gives CDR1 MDHEN, CDR2 SYDVKM. The V gene lost 2 bases and the J gene lost 0 bases, with 2 bases spanning the gap.